There are a few counts of the clone carrying this T cell receptor beta chain. Antigen: not known. Autologous stem cell transplantation was followed by relapse in every patient, and brentuximab vedotin exposure varied. This sample is drawn from a study of PD-1 blockade in classical Hodgkin lymphoma. Study findings and constraints: Baseline diversity was lower in partial responders and progressors than complete responders.

Clones were read by immunoSEQ multiplex PCR, and TCRdb kept only the in-frame ones, dropping some. This sample yields some 13,000 clones, of which 82% are seen a single time; 3.5% to 5% belongs to the top ten. This TCR derives from a human donor with classical Hodgkin lymphoma. The material sequenced was peripheral blood mononuclear cells (PBMCs), taken at baseline.

The CDR3 sequence is CASGTAGDTEAFF. The CDR3 DNA reads as TGTGCCAGCGGGACGGCGGGGGACACTGAAGCTTTCTTT. The chain carries TRBV27 and TRBJ1-1, with D possibly TRBD1 on 5 matching bases. The CDR3 is 13 amino acids. Trimming left V 8 bases short and J 3 bases short, with 13 bases between. The germline gives CDR1 MNHEY, CDR2 SMNVEV (reference sequence).